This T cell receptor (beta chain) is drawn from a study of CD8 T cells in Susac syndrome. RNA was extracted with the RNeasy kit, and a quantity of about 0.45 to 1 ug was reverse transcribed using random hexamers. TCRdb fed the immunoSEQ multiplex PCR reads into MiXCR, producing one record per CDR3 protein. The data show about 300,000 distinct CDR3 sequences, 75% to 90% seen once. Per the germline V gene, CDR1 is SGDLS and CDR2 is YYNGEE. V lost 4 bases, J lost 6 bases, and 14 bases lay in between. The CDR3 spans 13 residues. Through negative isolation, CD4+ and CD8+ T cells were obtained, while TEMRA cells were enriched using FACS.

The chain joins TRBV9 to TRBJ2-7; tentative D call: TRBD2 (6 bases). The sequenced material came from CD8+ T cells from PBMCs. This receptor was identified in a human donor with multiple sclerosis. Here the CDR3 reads CASSSGGALEQYF. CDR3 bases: TGTGCCAGCAGCTCCGGAGGGGCCCTCGAGCAGTACTTC.